This T cell receptor beta chain was obtained from a study of blood T cell repertoires in COVID-19. About the research overall: Samples representing acute and convalescent COVID-19 were sourced from the United States, Italy and Spain. PBMCs, B-cell-depleted T cells, or T cells were the source of the cDNA or gDNA that made up the material.

Germline-derived CDR1 and CDR2 are MNHNS and SASEGT. Trimming at V came to 7 bases and at J to 0 bases, leaving 15 bases not matched to a gene. The CDR3 is 19 amino acids. Authors' processing steps: Reference gene primer amplification gave estimated nucleated cell counts. Generated by immunoSEQ multiplex PCR, the TCRdb table keeps only in-frame clones and is missing some. The V and J calls and clone size come from that table; D and trimming were worked out from the DNA. The repertoire holds about 180,000 clones, approximately 83% seen once, with 9.5% to 13% in the top ten. The V gene is TRBV6-1, the J gene TRBJ2-1; 10 nucleotides match TRBD2. This TCR was recovered from a human donor with active or convalescent COVID-19. The donor label of this sample is uncertain. Sample: peripheral blood. In nucleotides, the CDR3 is TGTGCCAGCACCGAAGCGGGGGGGACTATAACGAGCTCCTACAATGAGCAGTTCTTC. Translated: CASTEAGGTITSSYNEQFF.